This T cell receptor beta chain was identified during a study of T cell changes during pregnancy in multiple sclerosis. Between the trimmed V and J ends, which lost 4 bases and 4 bases, there was a span of 20 bases. This CDR3 is 16 amino acids long. Looked up from germline, CDR1 is SGHKS and CDR2 is YYEKEE (reference sequence). Assay: immunoSEQ multiplex PCR; the TCRdb copy retains only in-frame clones and omits some. The data hold fewer than 90,000 clones, with more than 80% observed a single time. This receptor was identified in a female donor with multiple sclerosis, enrolled in a pregnancy study. The chain joins TRBV5-5 to TRBJ1-2, with D hard to call. The sequenced sample was peripheral blood, obtained in the second trimester of pregnancy. DNA of the CDR3: TGTGCCAGCAGCATCCTACCGGGTAGACCTTCCTATGGCTACACCTTC. Protein sequence: CASSILPGRPSYGYTF.